This T cell receptor (beta chain) was documented in a study of OX40 agonist ivuxolimab in advanced cancers. Study results and caveats: Normalized T-cell clonal expansion was also low in some nonresponders.

Using immunoSEQ multiplex PCR, the repertoire was profiled, and TCRdb retains in-frame clones only, with some absent. The profile shows about 30,000 clones, about nine tenths of them singletons. A note on this clone: What it binds is not known.

The CDR3 loop spans 11 amino acids. The germline V gene has CDR1 GTSNPN and CDR2 SVGIG (reference sequence). The germline V and J ends were trimmed by 0 bases and 4 bases, with 3 bases remaining between them. This clonotype was sampled from an adult with an advanced solid tumor such as melanoma, head and neck, liver or kidney cancer. The rearrangement links TRBV30 to TRBJ1-1; no definite D call. The specimen comprised CD4+ or CD8+ T cells sorted from blood, sampled in a trial of the OX40 agonist ivuxolimab. The CDR3 DNA reads as TGTGCCTGGAGTGTAAGCACTGAAGCTTTCTTT. Its translation: CAWSVSTEAFF.